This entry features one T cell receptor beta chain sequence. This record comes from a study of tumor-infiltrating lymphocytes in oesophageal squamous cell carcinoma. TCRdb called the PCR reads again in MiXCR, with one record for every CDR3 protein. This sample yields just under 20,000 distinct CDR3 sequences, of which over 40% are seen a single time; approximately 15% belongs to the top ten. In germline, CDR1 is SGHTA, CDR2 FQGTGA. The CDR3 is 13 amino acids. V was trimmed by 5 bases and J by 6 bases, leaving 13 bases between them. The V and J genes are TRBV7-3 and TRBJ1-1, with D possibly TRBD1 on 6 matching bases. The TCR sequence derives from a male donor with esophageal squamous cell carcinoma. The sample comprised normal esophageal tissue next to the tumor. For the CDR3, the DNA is TGTGCCAGCAGCGTCCTACAGGGCTCTGAAGCTTTCTTT. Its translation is CASSVLQGSEAFF.